The clone carrying this T cell receptor (beta chain) was seen more than once but under ten times. The data were taken from a study of shared clonotypes between healthy human individuals. Measured with immunoSEQ multiplex PCR; TCRdb has only the in-frame clones, and not every one. This table holds about 490,000 clones, 79% found once. This clonotype originated in a middle-aged woman in good health. Some clones in this sample may be carry-over from other donors' samples. The specimen was PBMCs.

The CDR3 protein is CASSLIGGAYEQYF. The CDR3 coding sequence is TGTGCCAGCAGCTTAATCGGGGGGGCCTACGAGCAGTACTTC. V gene TRBV7-2 combines with J gene TRBJ2-7; the match to TRBD2 covers 8 bases. The CDR3 extends over 14 amino acids. Germline assignment: CDR1 SGHTA and CDR2 FQGNSA. The V gene end was trimmed by 2 bases and the J gene end by 2 bases; junction bases not matched to a gene: 2.